This T cell receptor (beta chain) is from a study of blood T cell repertoires in COVID-19. Study at large: Specimens from acute and convalescent COVID-19 originated in the United States, Italy and Spain. T cells, B-cell-depleted T cells, or PBMCs provided the cDNA or gDNA that served as material.

The CDR3 is 14 residues long. Germline V gene lookup returns CDR1 WNHNN and CDR2 SYGVQD (reference sequence). Trimming shortened V by 0 bases and J by 7 bases, and 10 bases separated the two germline ends. TCRdb's table, derived via immunoSEQ multiplex PCR, lists solely in-frame clones and lacks some. This repertoire shows about 250,000 clones, about 87% found once; its top ten account for 3%. This receptor was identified in a woman aged 45-60 years who had recovered from COVID-19. The genes are TRBV10-1 and TRBJ1-5; D unclear. The sequencing sample was made of PBMCs or T cells enriched from blood (not recorded which). The CDR3 region is CASSESRGKQPQHF. CDR3 sequence (DNA): TGCGCCAGCAGTGAGTCCCGGGGAAAACAGCCCCAGCATTTT.